This is a list of T cell receptor beta chains from one sample in a study of blood T cell repertoires in COVID-19. The protocol was immunoSEQ multiplex PCR, while the TCRdb copy is restricted to in-frame clones and leaves out a portion. This table has about 140,000 clones, 75% to 85% appearing once. Sequenced input: peripheral blood. The source is a woman older than 75 with active or convalescent COVID-19. Both conserved end residues are part of each CDR3. The order of the fields is clone size, J gene, V gene, D gene, CDR3 protein, CDR3 DNA. The D gene is left open where the match is weak. Not all rows give a size; the values are once, few, many and, for expanded clones, a class.

. TRBJ2-7 TRBV5-1 . CASSPTGLYEQYF TGCGCCAGCAGCCCAACAGGGCTCTACGAGCAGTACTTC
. TRBJ2-1 TRBV24-1 TRBD2 CATSDSRLAGYNEQFF TGTGCCACCAGTGATTCTCGGCTAGCGGGGTACAATGAGCAGTTCTTC
. TRBJ1-6 TRBV6-1 TRBD1 CASSDGTGGNSPLHF TGTGCCAGCAGTGACGGGACAGGGGGCAATTCACCCCTCCACTTT
. TRBJ2-7 TRBV3-1/TRBV3-2 . CASSQEGAEQYF TGTGCCAGCAGCCAAGAGGGGGCCGAGCAGTACTTC
. TRBJ2-7 TRBV7-2 . CASSLSGGAGAYF TGTGCCAGCAGCTTATCAGGAGGGGCAGGCGCGTACTTC
. TRBJ2-7 TRBV7-9 . CASSPYAEQYF TGTGCCAGCAGCCCCTACGCCGAGCAGTACTTC
. TRBJ2-3 TRBV13 TRBD2 CASSLGVSGGAGTDTQYF TGTGCCAGCAGCTTAGGCGTTAGCGGGGGGGCCGGCACAGATACGCAGTATTTT
once TRBJ2-3 TRBV7-9 TRBD2 CASSLGLAAATDTQYF TGTGCCAGCAGCTTAGGACTAGCGGCAGCCACAGATACGCAGTATTTT
. TRBJ2-2 TRBV11-2 TRBD2 CASSQSGGATGELFF TGTGCCAGCAGCCAAAGCGGGGGGGCCACCGGGGAGCTGTTTTTT
once TRBJ2-4 TRBV2 TRBD2 CASSEPSGGINGKNIQYF TGTGCCAGCAGTGAGCCTAGCGGGGGCATCAATGGCAAAAACATTCAGTACTTC
once TRBJ1-3 TRBV7-8 TRBD1 CASSFESGTAASGNTIYF TGTGCCAGCAGCTTCGAATCCGGGACAGCGGCCTCTGGAAACACCATATATTTT
. TRBJ2-1 TRBV5-1 TRBD1 CASSFQRGPGNEQFF TGCGCCAGCAGCTTTCAAAGGGGGCCAGGGAATGAGCAGTTCTTC
. TRBJ2-7 TRBV30 TRBD2 CAWSMGGTLVQYF TGTGCCTGGAGTATGGGGGGGACCTTGGTGCAGTACTTC
. TRBJ1-1 TRBV5-8 . CASSLDRQRNTEAFF TGTGCCAGCAGCTTGGATCGACAGCGGAACACTGAAGCTTTCTTT
. TRBJ1-1 TRBV19 . CASSMGMAGLNTEAFF TGTGCCAGTAGTATGGGGATGGCGGGGCTGAACACTGAAGCTTTCTTT
few TRBJ1-5 TRBV20-1 . CSAGGLQPQHF TGCAGTGCTGGAGGGCTCCAGCCCCAGCATTTT
. TRBJ2-3 TRBV7-9 TRBD1 CASGGQRSSTDTQYF TGTGCCTCTGGGGGACAGCGGTCTAGCACAGATACGCAGTATTTT
. TRBJ1-5 TRBV15 TRBD1 CATRKGQVLNQPQHF TGTGCCACCAGAAAAGGACAGGTTCTCAATCAGCCCCAGCATTTT
once TRBJ2-5 TRBV6-6 . CATALVLETQYF TGTGCCACCGCACTAGTTTTGGAGACCCAGTACTTC
. TRBJ1-1 TRBV28 . CASLGQLTGEAFF TGTGCCAGTCTAGGACAGCTCACAGGTGAAGCTTTCTTT
once TRBJ2-1 TRBV19 TRBD1 CASSKDRGGYNEQFF TGTGCCAGTAGCAAGGACAGGGGAGGCTACAATGAGCAGTTCTTC
. TRBJ2-1 TRBV6-5 . CASSYAQGPTAEQFF TGTGCCAGCAGTTACGCACAGGGTCCCACGGCTGAGCAGTTCTTC
. TRBJ1-6 TRBV6-6 TRBD1 CASRTPGTGNSPLHF TGTGCCAGCAGAACCCCAGGGACAGGGAATTCACCCCTCCACTTT
few TRBJ1-5 TRBV6-5 . CASFRNRDSNQPQHF TGTGCCAGCTTCAGGAACAGGGATAGCAATCAGCCCCAGCATTTT
once TRBJ1-4 TRBV9 TRBD1 CASSTVTGGGYEKLFF TGTGCCAGCTCAACAGTTACAGGGGGCGGATATGAAAAACTGTTTTTT
few TRBJ2-1 TRBV27 . CASRAVGWQGSGKEIIEQFF TGTGCCAGCAGGGCGGTGGGTTGGCAGGGGAGTGGGAAGGAGATCATTGAGCAGTTCTTC
. TRBJ2-1 TRBV5-4 . CASSSLGVLEQFF TGTGCCAGCAGCTCTCTAGGGGTATTAGAGCAGTTCTTC